One sample yielded the 13 T cell receptor beta chains listed below, sequenced in a study of cytomegalovirus exposure and HLA in healthy donors. The PCR ran on 60 Vbeta and 13 Jbeta primers. Method: immunoSEQ multiplex PCR; TCRdb's copy keeps in-frame clones and lacks some. The sample records about 160,000 clones, roughly 82% being singletons. Sequenced material: PBMCs. The receptors were sampled from a girl aged 10-17 years in good health and CMV-seropositive.

This chain links TRBV7-3 with TRBJ2-5, with 9 bases that match TRBD1. The CDR3 spans 14 residues. After removal of 3 bases from V and 5 bases from J, the junction contained 4 bases not matched to a gene. Germline CDR1 SGHTA, CDR2 FQGTGA. The CDR3 protein is CASSLDRGTETQYF. The CDR3 nucleotides are TGTGCCAGCAGCTTGGACAGGGGCACTGAGACCCAGTACTTC.

This rearrangement joins TRBV27 to TRBJ2-7; TRBD1 is a possible D gene (5 bases). Per germline, CDR1 MNHEY and CDR2 SMNVEV (reference sequence). V was clipped by 4 bases and J by 0 bases, with 10 bases between them. The CDR3 covers 14 residues. CDR3 DNA: TGTGCCAGCAGTTCGACAGTATACTCCTACGAGCAGTACTTC. Translation gives CASSSTVYSYEQYF.

The genes are TRBV6-4 and TRBJ2-7; TRBD1 matches 12 bases. Germline-derived CDR1 and CDR2 are MRHNA and SNTAGT. V was clipped by 10 bases and J by 6 bases; unmatched bases: 7. The CDR3 length is 13 residues. The CDR3 DNA reads as TGTGCCAAGCCCGGGACAGGGGGCTCCGAGCAGTACTTC. It codes for CAKPGTGGSEQYF.

The rearrangement joins TRBV10-1 to TRBJ2-3; the match to TRBD2 covers 11 bases. The CDR3 runs to 16 residues. Germline CDR1 reads WNHNN; CDR2 reads SYGVQD (reference sequence). V dropped 3 bases and J dropped 6; count of bases not matched to a gene: 8. The CDR3 DNA is TGCGCCAGCAGTGAAGTAGCGGGAGGGGTGGGTGATACGCAGTATTTT. Its protein product is CASSEVAGGVGDTQYF.

V and J are TRBV28 and TRBJ2-7; 7 bases line up with TRBD2. Germline CDR1 and CDR2: MDHEN and SYDVKM. This CDR3 is 12 amino acids long. The junction had 3 bases not matched to a gene; V was cut back by 9 bases and J by 1 base. CDR3 in DNA: TGTGCCAGTCGGACTAGTTCCTACGAGCAGTACTTC. It specifies CASRTSSYEQYF.

The CDR3 protein is CASSWTSGNYEQYF. In nucleotides, the CDR3 is TGTGCCAGCAGCTGGACTAGCGGGAATTACGAGCAGTACTTC. The V call is TRBV6-5, the J call TRBJ2-7; 12 positions agree with TRBD2. Germline lookup yields CDR1 MNHEY and CDR2 SVGAGI. The V gene end was trimmed by 6 bases and the J gene end by 4 bases; junction bases not matched to a gene: 4. The CDR3 extends over 14 amino acids.

The J gene is TRBJ1-4, the V gene TRBV28; D is perhaps TRBD1 (5 bases). The CDR3 spans 17 residues. Germline V gene lookup returns CDR1 MDHEN and CDR2 SYDVKM. V was trimmed by 1 base and J by 7 bases, leaving 19 bases between them. The CDR3 DNA reads as TGTGCCAGCAGTTTATTTTCAGGGACTAATCTTGGTGAAAAACTGTTTTTT. It codes for CASSLFSGTNLGEKLFF.

J is TRBJ1-4 and V is TRBV6-1, with D perhaps TRBD1 (5 bases). Trimming stripped 4 bases from V and 10 bases from J, with 16 bases between. Germline V CDR1 and CDR2: MNHNS, SASEGT. CDR3 length: 14 amino acids. The CDR3 nucleotides read TGTGCCAGCAGTGGGGGCAGCGCTCTCAGAAAACTGTTTTTT. Translating it yields CASSGGSALRKLFF.

V is TRBV4-1 and J is TRBJ2-1; TRBD2 aligns across 8 bases. CDR3 length: 17 amino acids. CDR1 and CDR2 from the germline V gene are MGHRA and YSYEKL. J was trimmed by 3 bases and V by 0 bases; bases with no gene match: 7. The CDR3 DNA is TGCGCCAGCAGCCAAGATCTTGGTAGCGGGATCTACAATGAGCAGTTCTTC. The encoded protein is CASSQDLGSGIYNEQFF.

The chain recombines TRBV13 with TRBJ2-7; D remains ambiguous. CDR3 length: 15 amino acids. V gave up 0 bases and J gave up 2 bases, with 11 bases separating them. Germline V gene data show CDR1 as PRHDT and CDR2 as FYEKMQ (reference sequence). CDR3 region: CASSLGNLAAYEQYF. CDR3 coding DNA: TGTGCCAGCAGCTTAGGCAACCTGGCCGCCTACGAGCAGTACTTC.

The chain employs TRBV12-5 and TRBJ1-1; D is perhaps TRBD1 (5 bases). Trimming cost V 6 bases and J 3 bases, with 14 bases left between them. This CDR3 spans 14 amino acids. Germline V gene data show CDR1 as LGHNT and CDR2 as FRNRAP. The CDR3 nucleotides read TGTGCTAGTGGCCGCGGGACCCCACACACTGAAGCTTTCTTT. Encoded protein: CASGRGTPHTEAFF.

This clone was counted only a few times. This chain uses TRBV7-2 with TRBJ2-7, with a possible D match to TRBD1 (5 bases). V dropped 5 bases and J dropped 0 bases, with 17 bases sitting between them. Germline V gene data show CDR1 as SGHTA and CDR2 as FQGNSA. This CDR3 contains 16 residues. CDR3 nucleotides: TGTGCCAGCAGCCCCCAGGGCGTTAGGGCCTCCTACGAGCAGTACTTC. Translated, it gives CASSPQGVRASYEQYF.

The chain has TRBV10-3 and TRBJ2-7; TRBD1 is a possible D gene (6 bases). Germline values: CDR1 ENHRY, CDR2 SYGVKD. With 5 bases removed from V and 0 bases from J, the gap between germline ends came to 11 bases. This CDR3 contains 14 residues. CDR3 amino acids: CAISPDRHSYEQYF. The CDR3 region has the DNA TGTGCCATCAGTCCTGACAGGCACTCCTACGAGCAGTACTTC.